Following are 30 T cell receptor beta chains from one sample sequenced in a study of early T cells in non-severe SARS-CoV-2 infection. One entry per CDR3 protein results from TCRdb running MiXCR on the 5' RACE reads. Of about 67,000 distinct CDR3 sequences listed, over 8% are singletons. The sample was whole blood, taken at baseline. These receptors all come from an adult who was a healthcare worker with PCR-confirmed SARS-CoV-2 infection or an uninfected control (not recorded which).

The chain carries TRBV20-1 and TRBJ1-1; D is ambiguous. V lost 1 base and J 3 bases, leaving 12 bases between the germline ends. Germline CDR1 reads DFQATT; CDR2 reads SNEGSKA (reference sequence). This CDR3 comprises 14 residues. The CDR3 sequence is CSARARLVDTEAFF. Written as DNA, the CDR3 is TGCAGTGCTAGAGCCAGGTTGGTGGACACTGAAGCTTTCTTT.

The rearrangement joins TRBV7-2 to TRBJ2-1, with 13 bases aligning to TRBD2. V shed 6 bases and J 0 bases; nucleotides not matched to a gene: 14. This CDR3 comprises 20 residues. Germline values: CDR1 SGHTA, CDR2 FQGNSA. CDR3 in DNA: TGTGCCAGCAGATCTCCGGGACTAGCGGGAAATCGGGACTCCTACAATGAGCAGTTCTTC. Translation: CASRSPGLAGNRDSYNEQFF.

This clonotype was picked up a small number of times. The chain joins TRBV7-2 to TRBJ1-5; the D is unclear. The V gene's germline CDR1 is SGHTA and CDR2 FQGNSA. This CDR3 is built from 12 residues. Between the trimmed V and J ends, which lost 1 base and 7 bases, there was a span of 5 bases. The CDR3 is CASSLGEQPQHF. For the CDR3, the DNA is TGTGCCAGCAGCTTAGGTGAACAGCCCCAGCATTTT.

The rearrangement joins TRBV5-1 to TRBJ1-5; 7 bases are shared with TRBD1. The trim removed 1 base at V and 7 bases at J, leaving 8 bases unmatched. There are 15 residues in the CDR3. Looked up from germline, CDR1 is SGHRS and CDR2 is YFSETQ. CDR3: CASSLNSGDRQPQHF. The CDR3 region has the DNA TGCGCCAGCAGCTTGAATTCAGGGGACAGACAGCCCCAGCATTTT.

This clonotype was detected ten times or more. The genes are TRBV7-9 and TRBJ2-7; D is perhaps TRBD2 (5 bases). The CDR3 is 14 amino acids. The ends were cut back, 5 bases at V and 4 bases at J, with 15 bases in the middle. Germline V gene lookup returns CDR1 SEHNR and CDR2 FQNEAQ (reference sequence). CDR3 nucleotides: TGTGCCAGCAGCCCGAGGGTCGGCCTATACGAGCAGTACTTC. Translation gives CASSPRVGLYEQYF. Complete variable domain (other parts from reference TRBV7-9 and TRBJ2-7): DTGVSQNPRHKITKRGQNVTFRCDPISEHNRLYWYRQTLGQGPEFLTYFQNEAQLEKSRLLSDRFSAERPKGSFSTLEIQRTEQGDSAMYLCASSPRVGLYEQYFGPGTRLTVT.

The V gene is TRBV3-1, the J gene TRBJ2-1; D gene unclear. CDR1 LGHDT and CDR2 YNNKEL come from the germline V gene (reference sequence). The CDR3 sequence is 14 residues long. V was shortened by 1 base and J by 3 bases, with 7 bases between the two germline ends. The CDR3 nucleotides read TGTGCCAGCAGCCAAGGCGGCGGCTACAATGAGCAGTTCTTC. The encoded protein is CASSQGGGYNEQFF.

This clonotype has at least ten counts. The chain links TRBV5-1 to TRBJ1-1; D not certain. The V gene's germline CDR1 is SGHRS and CDR2 YFSETQ. The CDR3 length is 14 residues. V lost 5 bases and J lost 0, with 11 bases in between. The DNA for the CDR3 is TGCGCCAGCAGGATCAGCCCGGTGAACACTGAAGCTTTCTTT. Translating it yields CASRISPVNTEAFF.

Many counts were recorded for this clonotype. CDR3 coding DNA: TGTGCCAGCAGCTCGCAGACTAGCTGGGCCAATGAGCAGTTCTTC. This codes for CASSSQTSWANEQFF. The chain links TRBV7-2 to TRBJ2-1, with TRBD2 matching 7 bases. Germline CDR1 reads SGHTA; CDR2 reads FQGNSA. The CDR3 covers 15 residues. The trim removed 4 bases at V and 6 bases at J, leaving 9 bases unmatched.

Many counts were recorded for this clonotype. The V gene is TRBV7-8, the J gene TRBJ2-1, with 8 bases matching TRBD2. The CDR3 covers 16 residues. Per germline, CDR1 SGHVS and CDR2 FQNEAQ. V gave up 3 bases and J gave up 0 bases; unmatched junction bases: 4. As DNA, the CDR3 is TGTGCCAGCAGCTTTGTACTAGCGGACTCCTACAATGAGCAGTTCTTC. It is translated as CASSFVLADSYNEQFF.

There are a few counts of this clonotype. The rearrangement links TRBV28 to TRBJ1-5, with a tentative D call TRBD1 (6 bases). CDR1 MDHEN and CDR2 SYDVKM come from the germline V gene. The CDR3 is 15 amino acids. Trimming stripped 5 bases from V and 6 bases from J, with 17 bases between. CDR3: CASSPDRLAGQPQHF. The CDR3 DNA reads TGTGCCAGCAGTCCCGACAGGCTTGCCGGTCAGCCCCAGCATTTT.

The J gene is TRBJ2-7, the V gene TRBV20-1; TRBD2 aligns across 7 bases. Germline loops: CDR1 DFQATT, CDR2 SNEGSKA (reference sequence). V trimming: 8 bases; J trimming: 4 bases; junction bases outside the gene matches: 8. The CDR3 sequence is 12 residues long. CDR3 nucleotide sequence: TGCAGTCCGGGGAGGGGAGGTTACGAGCAGTACTTC. Its protein product is CSPGRGGYEQYF.

The chain employs TRBV4-2 and TRBJ1-1; TRBD1 might be the D (5 bases). The CDR3 loop spans 16 amino acids. Trimming shortened V by 0 bases and J by 6 bases, and 17 bases separated the two germline ends. The V gene's germline CDR1 is LGHNA and CDR2 YNFKEQ. For the CDR3, the DNA is TGTGCCAGCAGCCAAGAGGTACAGGACGAGGTTGCTGAAGCTTTCTTT. Residues: CASSQEVQDEVAEAFF.

In its sample, this clonotype was seen a few times. The chain recombines TRBV7-6 with TRBJ2-2; no clear D gene. The V gene's germline CDR1 is SGHVS and CDR2 FNYEAQ. CDR3 length equals 15 residues. The ends were cut back, 3 bases at V and 5 bases at J, with 13 bases in the middle. CDR3 coding DNA: TGTGCCAGCAGCTTGGCGACCTTTGTGACCGGGGAGCTGTTTTTT. Encoded protein: CASSLATFVTGELFF.

This clonotype was counted only a few times. The chain is built from TRBV6-2 or TRBV6-3 and TRBJ2-7; either TRBD1 or TRBD2 may fit D (5 bases each). CDR3 length equals 14 residues. Germline values: CDR1 MNHEY, CDR2 SVGEGT. The V end lost 6 bases, the J end lost 7 bases, and 19 bases lay between the germline ends. The CDR3 protein is CASRPGPIGTEQYF. The CDR3 bases are TGTGCCAGCAGACCGGGACCGATCGGCACGGAGCAGTACTTC.

In regard to this clonotype: A read error may be the cause here, since a much bigger clone is one base away. The chain links TRBV4-3 to TRBJ2-6; D remains unclear. The length of the CDR3 is 16 residues. The germline V gene has CDR1 LGHNA and CDR2 YSLEER. DNA for the CDR3: TGCGCCAGCAACCAAGTTGAAAGCTCTGGGGCCAACGTCCTGACTTTC. Translated, it gives CASNQVESSGANVLTF.

This clonotype is categorized as medium-sized. J is TRBJ2-7 and V is TRBV3-1; D unresolved. The germline CDR1 and CDR2 sequences are LGHDT and YNNKEL (reference sequence). V was clipped by 2 bases and J by 6 bases, with 5 bases between them. This CDR3 contains 11 residues. Here the CDR3 reads CASSQQSEQYF. The CDR3, as DNA: TGTGCCAGCAGCCAACAATCCGAGCAGTACTTC.

The table lists this clonotype with a few counts. The chain's CDR3 is CASGGDGHPNQPQHF. The CDR3 DNA reads as TGTGCCAGCGGAGGGGACGGACATCCCAATCAGCCCCAGCATTTT. The V gene is TRBV19, the J gene TRBJ1-5; TRBD1 might be the D (5 bases). The CDR3 extends over 15 amino acids. CDR1 is LNHDA, CDR2 SQIVND, per germline (reference sequence). Trimming removed 9 bases from V and 3 bases from J, with 18 bases in between.

To note about this clonotype: Because it lacks the conserved phenylalanine or tryptophan at the end, this CDR3 is likely a read error. The rearrangement joins TRBV28 to TRBJ2-7; 7 bases are shared with TRBD2. Germline lookup yields CDR1 MDHEN and CDR2 SYDVKM. After removal of 4 bases from V and 3 bases from J, the junction contained 9 bases not matched to a gene. The CDR3 has 15 amino acids. CDR3 nucleotide sequence: TGTGCCAGCAGTTCCCCTCGGGGGGTGGTCTACGAGCAGTACTCC. Translating gives CASSSPRGVVYEQYS.

The table lists this clonotype with many counts. The chain links TRBV10-3 to TRBJ2-7; TRBD1 might be the D (5 bases). Germline values: CDR1 ENHRY, CDR2 SYGVKD. V lost 8 bases and J lost 5, with 10 bases in between. CDR3 size: 11 residues. This chain's CDR3 is CAIGTRDEQYF. The CDR3 region has the DNA TGTGCCATCGGAACCAGGGACGAGCAGTACTTC.

This clonotype was detected a few times. The CDR3, as DNA: TGCGCCAGCAGCCCGACCGGACCCCACTACTCCTACGAGCAGTACTTC. This encodes CASSPTGPHYSYEQYF. The chain links TRBV5-1 to TRBJ2-7; no clear D gene. Germline CDR1 SGHRS, CDR2 YFSETQ. The CDR3 spans 16 residues. V was trimmed by 4 bases and J by 0 bases, leaving 17 bases between them. The whole variable domain, remainder taken from reference TRBV5-1 and TRBJ2-7, is KAGVTQTPRYLIKTRGQQVTLSCSPISGHRSVSWYQQTPGQGLQFLFEYFSETQRNKGNFPGRFSGRQFSNSRSEMNVSTLELGDSALYLCASSPTGPHYSYEQYFGPGTRLTVT.

This clonotype was detected a few times. Here the CDR3 reads CASGGPHEQYF. As DNA, the CDR3 is TGTGCTAGTGGGGGTCCCCACGAGCAGTACTTC. This chain links TRBV12-5 with TRBJ2-7, with D uncertain. Germline V gives CDR1 LGHNT, CDR2 FRNRAP. Between the trimmed V and J ends, which lost 6 bases and 5 bases, there was a span of 8 bases. The CDR3 runs to 11 residues.

The sample holds many counts of this clonotype. The genes are TRBV11-2 and TRBJ2-2; the D is unclear. Per germline, CDR1 SGHAT and CDR2 FQNNGV. Trimming pared 0 bases from V and 3 bases from J, leaving 11 bases between. There are 16 residues in the CDR3. Here the CDR3 reads CASSLDGFQDTGELFF. CDR3 nucleotides: TGTGCCAGCAGCTTAGATGGCTTTCAGGACACCGGGGAGCTGTTTTTT.

This clonotype was counted a few times. The rearrangement uses TRBV7-2 and TRBJ2-5, with a weak D call TRBD2 (5 bases). With 3 bases removed from V and 5 bases from J, the gap between germline ends came to 13 bases. Germline CDR1 reads SGHTA; CDR2 reads FQGNSA. This CDR3 spans 14 amino acids. Here the CDR3 reads CASSFKSAGETQYF. In DNA, the CDR3 is TGTGCCAGCAGCTTTAAGTCGGCGGGCGAGACCCAGTACTTC. The whole variable domain, remainder taken from reference TRBV7-2 and TRBJ2-5, is GAGVSQSPSNKVTEKGKDVELRCDPISGHTALYWYRQSLGQGLEFLIYFQGNSAPDKSGLPSDRFSAERTGGSVSTLTIQRTQQEDSAVYLCASSFKSAGETQYFGPGTRLLVL.

The chain employs TRBV5-1 and TRBJ2-7; D call uncertain. The CDR3 spans 13 residues. V lost 0 bases, J lost 3 bases, and 7 bases lay in between. Germline V gives CDR1 SGHRS, CDR2 YFSETQ. The chain's CDR3 is CASSLDGDYEQYF. The DNA for the CDR3 is TGCGCCAGCAGCTTGGATGGAGACTACGAGCAGTACTTC.

The sample holds a few counts of this clonotype. The J gene is TRBJ2-5, the V gene TRBV7-2, with D perhaps TRBD1 (5 bases). CDR1 and CDR2 from the germline V gene are SGHTA and FQGNSA. V was shortened by 0 bases and J by 0 bases, with 8 bases between the two germline ends. The CDR3 is 15 residues long. CDR3 residues: CASSLAPRDQETQYF. CDR3 sequence (DNA): TGTGCCAGCAGCTTAGCGCCCAGGGACCAAGAGACCCAGTACTTC.

At least ten counts were recorded for this clonotype. A junction end diverges from the germline sequence, so it may reflect a read error. The chain joins TRBV12-3 or TRBV12-4 to TRBJ2-1; 7 bases are a match to TRBD2. The CDR3 consists of 14 residues. CDR3 in DNA: TGTGCCAGCAGCTTAGCGGGTTCCTACAATGAGCAGTTCTTC. It codes for CASSLAGSYNEQFF.

This clonotype has a count of ten or more. The V call is TRBV19, the J call TRBJ2-4, with D possibly TRBD1 on 6 matching bases. CDR1 is LNHDA, CDR2 SQIVND, per germline (reference sequence). Trimming cost V 5 bases and J 0 bases, with 14 bases left between them. The CDR3 runs to 16 residues. As DNA, the CDR3 is TGTGCCAGTAGTTTTCGACAGGCAATAGCCAAAAACATTCAGTACTTC. Amino acid sequence: CASSFRQAIAKNIQYF.

The V and J genes are TRBV27 and TRBJ1-1; D is undetermined. Germline V gene lookup returns CDR1 MNHEY and CDR2 SMNVEV (reference sequence). The CDR3 is 14 amino acids. Trimming cost V 7 bases and J 1 base, with 13 bases left between them. The CDR3 sequence is CASTPNGRNTEAFF. The CDR3 bases are TGTGCCAGCACCCCAAACGGAAGGAACACTGAAGCTTTCTTT.

The CDR3 region is CASSLRDRDIQYF. The CDR3 DNA is TGTGCCAGCAGTTTAAGGGACAGGGACATTCAGTACTTC. V and J are TRBV27 and TRBJ2-4, with TRBD1 matching over 9 bases. The CDR3 spans 13 residues. V gave up 2 bases and J gave up 8 bases; unmatched junction bases: 1. Per the germline V gene, CDR1 is MNHEY and CDR2 is SMNVEV (reference sequence).

This clonotype was counted many times. The CDR3 loop reads CASSLRAGVEKFEQFF. The CDR3 DNA sequence: TGTGCCAGCAGCTTACGGGCGGGAGTAGAGAAGTTCGAGCAGTTCTTC. The chain carries TRBV7-8 and TRBJ2-1; TRBD2 matches at 7 bases. The ends lost 2 bases at V and 10 bases at J; junction bases unmatched: 14. Germline CDR1 and CDR2: SGHVS and FQNEAQ. The CDR3 covers 16 residues.